Each of the 12 T cell receptor beta chains below was sequenced from the same sample in a study of blood T cell repertoires in COVID-19. Sequenced by immunoSEQ multiplex PCR; TCRdb stores in-frame clones only, minus some. The sample lists about 140,000 clones, around four fifths occurring once. Sequenced input: PBMCs or T cells enriched from blood (not recorded which). The receptors here all came from a woman aged 50 to 65 with acute COVID-19.

The chain joins TRBV27 to TRBJ1-2; no clear D gene. Germline V gene data show CDR1 as MNHEY and CDR2 as SMNVEV (reference sequence). The CDR3 loop spans 13 amino acids. V lost 8 bases to trimming and J lost 0 bases, with 10 bases between them. The CDR3 reads CASGRQSNYGYTF. The CDR3 DNA sequence: TGTGCCAGCGGGAGGCAGTCTAACTATGGCTACACCTTC.

V usage is TRBV5-8 and J usage is TRBJ2-1, with 11 bases identical to TRBD2. Trimming cost V 4 bases and J 2 bases; bases outside gene matches: 2. The germline V gene has CDR1 SGHTS and CDR2 YDEGEE. The CDR3 totals 15 residues. The CDR3 sequence: CASSLSGRAYNEQFF. For the CDR3, the DNA is TGTGCCAGCAGCCTTAGCGGGAGGGCCTACAATGAGCAGTTCTTC.

V gene TRBV19 combines with J gene TRBJ1-5; 9 bases match TRBD1. J lost 1 base, V lost 6 bases, and 10 bases had no gene match. The germline CDR1 and CDR2 sequences are LNHDA and SQIVND (reference sequence). The CDR3 sequence is 17 residues long. The CDR3 reads CASRPGTGSRSNQPQHF. The CDR3, as DNA: TGTGCCAGTAGACCCGGGACAGGGTCAAGGAGCAATCAGCCCCAGCATTTT.

The chain uses TRBV5-1 and TRBJ2-1; D perhaps matches TRBD1 (6 bases). Germline V gene sequence: CDR1 SGHRS, CDR2 YFSETQ. The CDR3 runs 14 residues. The germline V and J ends were trimmed by 7 bases and 5 bases, with 16 bases remaining between them. The CDR3 spells CASALGAEDNEQFF. CDR3 coding DNA: TGCGCCAGCGCTCTGGGGGCAGAGGACAATGAGCAGTTCTTC.

The chain recombines TRBV20-1 with TRBJ2-1; D possibly corresponds to TRBD2 (6 bases). From germline, CDR1 is DFQATT and CDR2 SNEGSKA (reference sequence). V lost 3 bases and J lost 6, with 15 bases in between. The CDR3 runs to 14 residues. For the CDR3, the DNA is TGCAGTGCTAGTAGCGGACCCGTAGGCAATGAGCAGTTCTTC. This encodes CSASSGPVGNEQFF.

In DNA form, the CDR3 reads TGTGCCAGCAGCCCGGGACAGGGGAATAGGCAAGCTTTCTTT. It specifies CASSPGQGNRQAFF. The gene calls are TRBV5-5 and TRBJ1-1, with 10 nucleotides matching TRBD1. CDR1 and CDR2 (germline): SGHKS, YYEKEE (reference sequence). J was trimmed by 9 bases and V by 4 bases; bases with no gene match: 9. The length of the CDR3 is 14 residues.

The genes are TRBV4-1 and TRBJ1-6, with D perhaps matching TRBD1 (6 bases). Per the germline V gene, CDR1 is MGHRA and CDR2 is YSYEKL. Trimming removed 1 base at V and 0 bases at J, with 7 bases between. The CDR3 consists of 16 residues. The CDR3 DNA sequence: TGCGCCAGCAGCCAAGGGACAGCCTCCTATAATTCACCCCTCCACTTT. It encodes CASSQGTASYNSPLHF.

The V call is TRBV5-6, the J call TRBJ2-3; 10 positions match TRBD2. The CDR3 has 16 amino acids. CDR1 and CDR2 (germline): SGHDT, YYEEEE. With V trimmed by 4 bases and J by 2 bases, 7 bases remained unmatched. CDR3 sequence: CASSRNSGGITDTQYF. Here the CDR3 DNA reads TGTGCCAGCAGCCGAAATAGCGGGGGGATCACAGATACGCAGTATTTT.

V is TRBV27 and J is TRBJ1-1; D is unclear. The CDR3 spans 13 residues. The V gene lost 2 bases and the J gene lost 5 bases, with 9 bases spanning the gap. Germline V CDR1 and CDR2: MNHEY, SMNVEV (reference sequence). CDR3 coding DNA: TGTGCCAGCAGTTTAGTGAGGTATACTGAAGCTTTCTTT. As protein: CASSLVRYTEAFF.

This clone appeared a few times. This chain uses TRBV30 with TRBJ2-5, with 9 bases lining up with TRBD1. CDR1 is GTSNPN, CDR2 SVGIG, per germline (reference sequence). This CDR3 region has 17 residues. Germline trimming cut 1 base from V and 3 bases from J; bases unmatched to any gene: 12. CDR3 sequence: CAWSAGTGNFLEETQYF. As DNA, the CDR3 is TGTGCCTGGAGTGCCGGGACAGGGAATTTTTTAGAAGAGACCCAGTACTTC. The entire variable domain, with the rest obtained from reference TRBV30 and TRBJ2-5, is as follows: SQTIHQWPATLVQPVGSPLSLECTVEGTSNPNLYWYRQAAGRGLQLLFYSVGIGQISSEVPQNLSASRPQDRQFILSSKKLLLSDSGFYLCAWSAGTGNFLEETQYFGPGTRLLVL.

This chain uses TRBV5-8 with TRBJ2-1, with no clear D. CDR3 length: 15 amino acids. V lost 5 bases to trimming and J lost 4 bases, with 16 bases between them. Germline V lookup: CDR1 SGHTS, CDR2 YDEGEE. For the CDR3, the DNA is TGTGCCAGCAGTTTTGAGCCCCGATCGTACAATGAGCAGTTCTTC. It specifies CASSFEPRSYNEQFF.

The J gene is TRBJ1-1, the V gene TRBV5-8; D not certain. The CDR3 is 16 amino acids. The germline V gene encodes CDR1 SGHTS and CDR2 YDEGEE. V was shortened by 4 bases and J by 1 base, with 17 bases between the two germline ends. CDR3 sequence: CASSPHEGRPNTEAFF. CDR3 bases: TGTGCCAGCAGCCCCCACGAGGGTAGGCCGAACACTGAAGCTTTCTTT.